This T cell receptor beta chain was sequenced for a study of cytomegalovirus exposure and HLA in healthy donors (dated by TCRdb to 2017 to 2019). Describing the broader study: An earlier analysis of approximately 590 of the donors reported 276 Gb of sequence data and approximately 110 million unique TCR beta sequences from 150 million to 200 million T cells. An early release covering over 500 HLA-typed donors comprised about 310 gigabases of sequencing data and 85 million or so unique TCR sequences. Of the 398 genotyped donors, 80% to 90% were placed in the genetic ancestry cluster associated with self-reported Caucasian donors. The study was designed to test whether signatures of past pathogen exposure could be identified by cataloging public T cell receptors. Using immunosequencing, the study profiled T cell repertoires from 640 or so subjects and related those repertoires to cytomegalovirus serostatus. In addition to the first cohort of approximately 670 subjects, a separate validation cohort of 120 different subjects was used. The study combined high-throughput TCR immunosequencing, statistical association of individual TCRs with disease status, and machine learning to predict cytomegalovirus infection status. A later analysis re-examined previously published TCR beta repertoires from several hundred donors and added high-resolution HLA genotyping to investigate patterns of TCR occurrence. Rather than drawing on any new phenotypic data, the later analysis identified candidate immune exposures from TCR beta sequences and the way those sequences occurred across donors. To decide whether each TCR beta V gene segment behaved as functional or pseudogenic, an earlier analysis of approximately 590 of the donors relied on high-throughput TCR beta sequencing. Donor age, sex, ethnicity and CMV serostatus were compiled alongside the repertoire data. A later genetic analysis took genome-wide SNP genotypes for about three fifths of the 666 donors and used that subset as a discovery cohort. Every discovery cohort repertoire had been produced on one sequencing platform. HLA typing covered class I and class II loci at four-digit resolution. The number of donors typed differed by locus, with about 629-640 for A, B, C, DRB1 and DQB1, around 560 for DQA1, nearly 610 for DPA1, and around 430 for DPB1. Roughly 5 DR-DQ haplotypes were handled as single units for association and clustering, since linkage in the cohort was strong. Across around 400 genotyped donors of the cohort, an average of 235,054 unique TCR beta nucleotide sequences per donor were sequenced, and approximately 17% of those sequences were non-productive.

A word on this clone: Its binding antigen is unknown. Base-call qualities are not available, and no considerably larger clone is one nucleotide away.

Trimming removed 1 base from V and 4 bases from J; the gene matches leave 3 bases unexplained. For CDR1 and CDR2, the germline V gene lists SGHTA and FQGNSA. The CDR3 covers 16 residues, taking in both the cysteine and the phenylalanine. Only the CDR3 portion is preserved as DNA: 48 bases, with reading frame beginning at the first base. Libraries were prepared through the immunoSEQ multiplex PCR assay. For the multiplex PCR, a mixture combining 60 forward primers for TCR Vbeta segments and 13 reverse primers for TCR Jbeta segments was used. Amplification of the CDR3 region of rearranged TCR beta genes was performed with a multiplex PCR assay on genomic DNA. Amplified TCR beta libraries were sequenced as 87-base-pair reads on the Illumina HiSeq System. The paper's processing steps were these. A later analysis tallied about 77 million unique TCR beta chains across the 610 or so repertoires, and about 10 million of those chains were shared by two or more donors. Raw reads were error-corrected and collapsed into unique sequences with a nearest-neighbor algorithm that merged closely related sequences to remove PCR and sequencing errors. To assign V, D and J gene segments, CDR3 sequences were aligned to IMGT reference sequences. For a sequence to be retained, a match of at least six nucleotides to both a V gene segment and a J gene segment was required. A rearrangement counted as productive if the CDR3 had no stop codons and remained in frame with V and J, and every other rearrangement counted as non-productive. CDR3 was defined according to IMGT convention as the region running from the second conserved V-encoded cysteine to the conserved J-encoded phenylalanine. The earlier analysis of about 620 of the donors excluded sequences that lacked an unambiguous match to a single V gene segment. In an earlier analysis of 500 to 750 of the donors, V segments were called functional above 56.7% productive rearrangements and were called segregating when the between-donor standard deviation exceeded 5%. To diagnose cytomegalovirus status from the catalog of TCR beta chain sequences, a statistical classification framework was built. V and J gene assignment, in a later analysis, came from comparing TCR nucleotide sequences with IMGT/GENE-DB human TR gene sequences. A later analysis assigned CDR3 sequences and most-parsimonious VDJ recombination scenarios with the TCRdist pipeline. A later analysis defined each TCR beta chain by its CDR3 amino acid sequence plus V-gene family, and excluded reads lacking a unique V-gene family. To address suspected cross-contamination and a sequencing artifact, a later analysis removed 592 highly shared, low-generation-probability nucleotide sequences. For each public chain, a later analysis derived a clonal expansion index from normalized ranks of inferred template counts within each repertoire. In a later analysis, generation probabilities were computed using a VDJ recombination model fitted to out-of-frame rearrangements, and the results were checked against IGoR. A later analysis scored TCR-TCR, TCR-HLA and TCR-CMV co-occurrence with hypergeometric tests, applying a repertoire-size bias correction to TCR pairs. To estimate false discovery rates, a later analysis permuted the HLA or CMV assignments 20 times. In a later analysis, co-occurring TCRs were grouped using DBSCAN, and TCRdist sequence similarity was added for clustering within HLA-allele-positive subsets. Repertoires with fewer than 30,000 or more than 120,000 public chains were left out of co-occurrence clustering, as were about five repertoires with anomalous nucleotide sharing. Imported from immuneACCESS, the table was reduced by TCRdb to in-frame sequences with V and J called. These copies leave out some clones; in studies compared against another copy, an unresolved V gene accounts for under half, and the cause of the remainder is not known. From that table come the V and J calls and clone size; the DNA was used to work out D and trimming. Here the sample has around 190,000 clones; 79% occur a single time. Roughly 1.5% of the sample comes from the top ten.

Results the study describes overall, beyond this receptor: Strong co-occurrence of HLA alleles, especially DR and DQ, made assigning TCR associations to individual alleles difficult. The earlier analysis of 587 of the donors excluded roughly 17 rarely observed V segments, including chromosome 9 orphons, because counts were too low. Because HLA typing was missing for some donors at each locus, association tests included only the typed subset. The classifier was reported to diagnose cytomegalovirus status with high specificity and sensitivity in both the original and validation cohorts. In a later analysis, the rate of TCR association differed among HLA loci, with DRB1 alleles having the most associated TCRs and HLA-C alleles having the fewest. A further reported finding was that TCR beta sequences accurately predicted the HLA-A and HLA-B alleles for most subjects in the first cohort. According to a later analysis, parvovirus B19, influenza, CMV and Epstein-Barr virus appeared linked to several top co-occurrence clusters. Presence/absence analyses assumed roughly uniform sequencing depth across donors, an assumption that may not hold. A later analysis found that HLA-associated TCR beta chains were more clonally expanded and had lower generation probabilities than equally common non-associated chains. According to the authors, the approach could potentially be generalized to other disease states and immunological phenotypes. Only TCR beta chains were sequenced in this cohort, and the absence of alpha or paired-chain data limited detectable features. Immune exposure information for the cohort was limited to CMV serostatus. In a later genetic analysis, fewer N-insertions in productive TCRs were reported among donors in an Asian-associated ancestry cluster than the roughly 640-donor mean. The sequencing pipeline was judged likely to have produced a cluster of highly shared sequence variants as a technical artifact. A few of the identified cytomegalovirus-associated TCR beta chains were confirmed in vitro to be specific for cytomegalovirus antigens. In a later genetic analysis, a missense DCLRE1C variant was associated with V-gene and J-gene trimming of TCR beta chains, and the association was replicated in an independent cohort. Some IMGT-functional V segments, including TRBV6-2 and TRBV6-3, could not be told apart with the 87-base-pair reads, so those segments were excluded. In an earlier analysis of about 550 of the donors, most TCR beta V segments were observed in productive rearrangements about 90% or about 30% of the time, broadly matching IMGT annotations. The study gave a list of about 150 TCR beta chains associated with cytomegalovirus. Correlated functional status among segregating V segments might be attributable to linkage disequilibrium, but an unknown experimental factor could not be ruled out. In a later analysis, about 16,000 TCR beta sequences were associated with specific HLA alleles at a false discovery rate of 0.05. Most TCR sequences were observed very rarely across donors, whereas some public TCRs were present in many individuals. In a later analysis, most CMV-associated TCR beta chains were found to appear HLA-restricted, with HLA associations seemingly driven largely by CMV exposure.

The cohort comprised 670 or so healthy bone marrow donors. All cohort members were sampled while nominally healthy, although unrecorded immune exposures were likely present. The donor tested CMV seronegative and was one of the 352 seronegative cohort members. A peripheral blood sample was provided by each donor, and peripheral blood mononuclear cells were used for TCR beta sequencing. The Qiagen DNeasy Blood Extraction Kit was used to extract genomic DNA from the blood cell samples. The TCR originated in a woman aged 45 to 65 in good health and CMV-seronegative. The V gene is TRBV7-2 and the J gene is TRBJ2-2, and TRBD2 matches 10 of the central bases. The specimen sequenced was PBMCs. The bases are TGTGCCAGCAGCTTAGGGACTAGCGGAGCCACCGGGGAGCTGTTTTTT. Translated, it reads CASSLGTSGATGELFF. The variable domain in full, with residues beyond the CDR3 obtained from the reference TRBV7-2 and TRBJ2-2 genes, is GAGVSQSPSNKVTEKGKDVELRCDPISGHTALYWYRQSLGQGLEFLIYFQGNSAPDKSGLPSDRFSAERTGGSVSTLTIQRTQQEDSAVYLCASSLGTSGATGELFFGEGSRLTVL.